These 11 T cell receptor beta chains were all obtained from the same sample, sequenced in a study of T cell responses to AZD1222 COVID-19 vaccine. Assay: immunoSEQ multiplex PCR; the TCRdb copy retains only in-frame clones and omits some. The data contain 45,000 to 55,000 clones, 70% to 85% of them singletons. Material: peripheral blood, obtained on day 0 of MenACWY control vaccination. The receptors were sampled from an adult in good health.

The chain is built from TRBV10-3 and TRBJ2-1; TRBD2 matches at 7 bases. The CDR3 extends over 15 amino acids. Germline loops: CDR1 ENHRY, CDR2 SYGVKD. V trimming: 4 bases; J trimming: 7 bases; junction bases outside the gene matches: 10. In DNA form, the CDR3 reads TGTGCCATCAGTGCTGACCTCGGGGGGAGGAATGAGCAGTTCTTC. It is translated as CAISADLGGRNEQFF.

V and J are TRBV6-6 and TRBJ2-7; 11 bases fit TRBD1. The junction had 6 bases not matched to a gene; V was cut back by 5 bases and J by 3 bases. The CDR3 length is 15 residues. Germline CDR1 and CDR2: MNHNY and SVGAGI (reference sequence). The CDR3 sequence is CASSGGTGGIYEQYV. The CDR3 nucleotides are TGTGCCAGCAGTGGAGGGACAGGGGGGATCTACGAGCAGTACGTC.

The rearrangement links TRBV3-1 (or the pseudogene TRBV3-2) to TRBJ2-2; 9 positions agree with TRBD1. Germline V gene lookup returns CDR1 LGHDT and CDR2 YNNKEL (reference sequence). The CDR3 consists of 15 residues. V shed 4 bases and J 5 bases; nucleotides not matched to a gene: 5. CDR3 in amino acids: CASSRGQGATGELFF. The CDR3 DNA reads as TGTGCCAGCAGCCGGGGACAGGGAGCGACCGGGGAGCTGTTTTTT.

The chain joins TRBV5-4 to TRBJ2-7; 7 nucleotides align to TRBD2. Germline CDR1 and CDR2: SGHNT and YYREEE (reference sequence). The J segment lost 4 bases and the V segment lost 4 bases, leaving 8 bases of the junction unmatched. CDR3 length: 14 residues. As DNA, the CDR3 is TGTGCCAGCAGCAGGGCGGCGGGAGATTACGAGCAGTACTTC. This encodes CASSRAAGDYEQYF.

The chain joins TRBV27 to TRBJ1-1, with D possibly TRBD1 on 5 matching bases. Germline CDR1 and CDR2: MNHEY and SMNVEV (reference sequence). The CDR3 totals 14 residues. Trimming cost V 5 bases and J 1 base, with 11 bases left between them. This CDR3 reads CASSPIDRNTEAFF. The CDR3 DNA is TGTGCCAGCAGTCCGATTGACAGGAACACTGAAGCTTTCTTT.

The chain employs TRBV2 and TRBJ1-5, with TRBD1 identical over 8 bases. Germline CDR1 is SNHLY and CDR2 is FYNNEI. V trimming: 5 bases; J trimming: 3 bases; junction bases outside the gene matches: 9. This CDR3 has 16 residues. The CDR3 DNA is TGTGCCAGCAGTCCCCGGACAGGGAGGGTCAATCAGCCCCAGCATTTT. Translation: CASSPRTGRVNQPQHF.

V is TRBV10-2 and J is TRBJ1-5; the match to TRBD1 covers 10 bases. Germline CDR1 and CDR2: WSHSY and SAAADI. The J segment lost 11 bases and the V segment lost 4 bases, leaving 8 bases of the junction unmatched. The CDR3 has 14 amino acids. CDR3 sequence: CASSGTGGKGAQHF. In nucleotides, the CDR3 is TGCGCCAGCAGTGGGACAGGGGGGAAAGGGGCCCAGCATTTT.

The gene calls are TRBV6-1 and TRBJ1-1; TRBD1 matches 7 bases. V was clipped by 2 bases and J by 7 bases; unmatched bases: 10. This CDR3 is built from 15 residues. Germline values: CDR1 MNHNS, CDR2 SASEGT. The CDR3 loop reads CASSEFFGQAHEAFF. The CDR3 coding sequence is TGTGCCAGCAGTGAATTTTTTGGACAGGCCCATGAAGCTTTCTTT.

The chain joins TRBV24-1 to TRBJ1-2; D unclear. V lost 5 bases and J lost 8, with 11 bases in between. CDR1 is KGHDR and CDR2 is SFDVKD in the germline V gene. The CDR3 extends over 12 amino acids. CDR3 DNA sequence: TGTGCCACCAGTGGGACCCGGGGAGGCTACACCTTC. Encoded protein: CATSGTRGGYTF.

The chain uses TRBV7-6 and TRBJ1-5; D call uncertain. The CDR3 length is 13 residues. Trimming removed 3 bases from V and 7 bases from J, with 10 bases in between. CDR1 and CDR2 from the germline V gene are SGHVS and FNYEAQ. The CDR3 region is CASSLRLEQPQHF. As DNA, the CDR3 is TGTGCCAGCAGCTTGAGGCTCGAACAGCCCCAGCATTTT.

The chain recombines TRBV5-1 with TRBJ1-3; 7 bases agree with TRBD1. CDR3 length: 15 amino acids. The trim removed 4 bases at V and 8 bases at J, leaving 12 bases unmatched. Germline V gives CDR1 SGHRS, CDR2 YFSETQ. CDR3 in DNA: TGCGCCAGCAGCCTGGATGAGGGGGCGGGGGACACCATATATTTT. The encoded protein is CASSLDEGAGDTIYF. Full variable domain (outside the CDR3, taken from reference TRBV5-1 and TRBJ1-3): KAGVTQTPRYLIKTRGQQVTLSCSPISGHRSVSWYQQTPGQGLQFLFEYFSETQRNKGNFPGRFSGRQFSNSRSEMNVSTLELGDSALYLCASSLDEGAGDTIYFGEGSWLTVV.